The rows below give T cell receptor beta chains drawn from one sample of a study of CD8 T cells in Susac syndrome. Using its own MiXCR run on the immunoSEQ multiplex PCR reads, TCRdb lists one record per CDR3 protein. The sample has 150,000 to 250,000 distinct CDR3 sequences; 90% to 95% are singletons. The sequencing sample was made of CD4+ T cells from PBMCs. All receptors come from a human donor with multiple sclerosis. Both conserved end residues are part of each CDR3. The D gene is left open where the match is weak. Clone size, where shown, is once, few, many, or a class for clones that have expanded.

TRBV5-4,few,TRBJ1-2,-,CASSTDRNYGYTF,TGTGCCAGCAGCACCGATCGCAACTATGGCTACACCTTC
TRBV5-4,-,TRBJ2-7,TRBD2,CASSHPSSGSGQYF,TGTGCCAGCAGCCATCCTTCTAGCGGCAGCGGGCAGTACTTC
TRBV25-1,few,TRBJ2-7,TRBD2,CASSVGTSYEQYF,TGTGCCAGCAGTGTGGGGACTAGCTACGAGCAGTACTTC
TRBV29-1,-,TRBJ2-3,TRBD2,CSVAVWGGTQYF,TGCAGCGTTGCGGTTTGGGGGGGTACGCAGTATTTT
TRBV30,-,TRBJ1-2,-,CAWIRTDINYGYTF,TGTGCCTGGATTAGGACAGACATTAACTATGGCTACACCTTC
TRBV30,-,TRBJ2-5,TRBD1,CAWSVGDSQQETQYF,TGTGCCTGGAGTGTAGGGGACAGCCAGCAAGAGACCCAGTACTTC
TRBV5-4,-,TRBJ2-2,-,CASSLEANGKAGELFF,TGTGCCAGCAGCTTGGAGGCTAACGGGAAAGCCGGGGAGCTGTTTTTT
TRBV30,-,TRBJ1-1,-,CAWSVMVLTEAFF,TGTGCCTGGAGCGTCATGGTTCTCACTGAAGCTTTCTTT
TRBV29-1,once,TRBJ2-2,TRBD1,CSVEGLGTGSIGELFF,TGCAGCGTTGAAGGCCTCGGGACAGGTTCCATCGGGGAGCTGTTTTTT
TRBV9,few,TRBJ1-1,-,CASSPRTVMNTEAFF,TGTGCCAGCAGCCCCCGGACGGTGATGAACACTGAAGCTTTCTTT
TRBV5-1,-,TRBJ2-1,-,CASSLVRPRFHEQFF,TGCGCCAGCAGCTTGGTGCGACCTCGGTTCCATGAGCAGTTCTTC
TRBV2,-,TRBJ2-5,-,CASSELEPRRYF,TGTGCCAGCAGTGAATTGGAGCCGAGGCGATACTTC
TRBV30,-,TRBJ1-2,-,CAWSRTRGGYTF,TGTGCCTGGAGTCGGACCCGGGGAGGCTACACCTTC
TRBV30,-,TRBJ1-5,-,CAWSTIQGNQPQHF,TGTGCCTGGAGTACGATCCAGGGGAATCAGCCCCAGCATTTT
TRBV25-1,-,TRBJ2-1,-,CASRFSPNEQFF,TGTGCCAGCCGGTTTAGCCCCAATGAGCAGTTCTTC
TRBV7-9,-,TRBJ2-7,-,CASRELVRAEQYF,TGTGCCAGCAGGGAGTTAGTACGGGCCGAGCAGTACTTC
TRBV25-1,once,TRBJ1-2,-,CASSRGNFNYGYTF,TGTGCCAGCAGTAGAGGGAACTTTAACTATGGCTACACCTTC
TRBV18,-,TRBJ2-1,-,CASSGQGRLNEQFF,TGTGCCAGCTCAGGGCAGGGAAGGTTGAATGAGCAGTTCTTC
TRBV20-1,-,TRBJ1-4,TRBD1,CSASRDSATYGKLFF,TGCAGTGCTTCCCGGGACAGTGCGACCTACGGAAAACTGTTTTTT
TRBV20-1,-,TRBJ1-1,-,CSADGGDMNTEAFF,TGCAGTGCAGACGGAGGGGACATGAACACTGAAGCTTTCTTT
TRBV30,-,TRBJ2-5,-,CAWSVKFRVKETQYF,TGTGCCTGGAGTGTAAAATTTCGCGTGAAAGAGACCCAGTACTTC
TRBV29-1,-,TRBJ2-3,-,CSVQGWDTDTQYF,TGCAGCGTCCAGGGGTGGGACACAGATACGCAGTATTTT
TRBV30,-,TRBJ2-3,-,CAWSDSLAYVPYF,TGTGCCTGGAGTGACTCTCTAGCATATGTGCCGTATTTT
TRBV29-1,-,TRBJ2-3,-,CSGAAPGTDTQYF,TGCAGCGGAGCGGCCCCAGGGACAGATACGCAGTATTTT
TRBV20-1,-,TRBJ2-5,-,CSASSDYQETQYF,TGCAGTGCTAGTAGCGATTACCAAGAGACCCAGTACTTC
TRBV4-2,-,TRBJ1-2,-,CASSPLLRGNYGYTF,TGTGCCAGCAGCCCGTTACTCAGGGGTAACTATGGCTACACCTTC
TRBV29-1,-,TRBJ2-7,TRBD1,CSVEAGQGTYEQYF,TGCAGCGTTGAAGCCGGACAGGGCACCTACGAGCAGTACTTC
TRBV6-5,-,TRBJ2-7,-,CASSYSQGPYEQYF,TGTGCCAGCAGTTACTCCCAGGGTCCCTACGAGCAGTACTTC
TRBV30,-,TRBJ1-6,-,CAWSVLTPGDSPLHF,TGTGCCTGGAGTGTACTAACCCCAGGGGATTCACCCCTCCACTTT
TRBV11-2,few,TRBJ2-7,TRBD2,CASSLTGTSSYEQYF,TGTGCCAGCAGCTTAACCGGGACTAGCTCCTACGAGCAGTACTTC
TRBV18,few,TRBJ2-7,TRBD1,CASSRDSTYEQYF,TGTGCCAGCTCCCGGGACAGCACCTACGAGCAGTACTTC
TRBV3-1,-,TRBJ1-6,-,CASSHQGTNSPLHF,TGTGCCAGCAGCCATCAGGGTACTAATTCACCCCTCCACTTT
TRBV6-6,-,TRBJ2-7,-,CASSPDPREQYF,TGTGCCAGCAGTCCCGACCCAAGGGAGCAGTACTTC
TRBV20-1,-,TRBJ2-7,-,CSARYASSYEQYF,TGCAGTGCTAGATACGCAAGCTCCTACGAGCAGTACTTC
TRBV14,-,TRBJ2-1,-,CASSQVSEVNEQFF,TGTGCCAGCAGCCAAGTATCCGAGGTGAATGAGCAGTTCTTC
TRBV12-3/TRBV12-4,-,TRBJ2-3,-,CASSLDLTSTDTQYF,TGTGCCAGCAGTTTGGACCTAACTAGCACAGATACGCAGTATTTT
TRBV5-4,-,TRBJ2-7,-,CASSALGSLSEQYF,TGTGCCAGCAGCGCCCTCGGGAGTTTGAGCGAGCAGTACTTC
TRBV25-1,-,TRBJ2-3,-,CASSDGWGKASTDTQYF,TGTGCCAGCAGTGACGGTTGGGGAAAGGCTAGCACAGATACGCAGTATTTT
TRBV29-1,-,TRBJ2-1,TRBD2,CSVTQSSGRASEQFF,TGCAGCGTTACTCAGAGTAGCGGGAGGGCCAGCGAGCAGTTCTTC
TRBV29-1,-,TRBJ2-1,-,CSASQAYEQFF,TGCAGCGCTTCTCAAGCGTATGAGCAGTTCTTC
TRBV13,-,TRBJ1-2,TRBD1,CASSPTGRAYGYTF,TGTGCCAGCAGCCCGACAGGGCGCGCCTATGGCTACACCTTC
TRBV18,few,TRBJ1-1,-,CASSLGVLNTEAFF,TGTGCCAGCTCCCTGGGGGTTTTGAACACTGAAGCTTTCTTT
TRBV3-1,once,TRBJ1-1,TRBD1,CASSQTGVTEAFF,TGTGCCAGCAGCCAAACAGGGGTCACTGAAGCTTTCTTT
TRBV7-2,-,TRBJ2-1,-,CASSFLQFDEQFF,TGTGCCAGCAGCTTTCTACAGTTCGACGAGCAGTTCTTC
TRBV29-1,once,TRBJ1-3,-,CSVLSSGNTIYF,TGCAGCGTCCTCAGCTCTGGAAACACCATATATTTT
TRBV24-1,-,TRBJ2-1,TRBD2,CATNPGLAGDNEQFF,TGTGCCACCAACCCGGGACTAGCGGGAGACAATGAGCAGTTCTTC
TRBV20-1,-,TRBJ2-3,TRBD2,CSAPTSGSLGDTQYF,TGCAGTGCTCCGACTAGCGGGAGTTTAGGGGATACGCAGTATTTT
TRBV20-1,-,TRBJ1-1,-,CSARDRGSLRAFF,TGCAGTGCTAGAGATCGGGGGTCCCTGAGGGCTTTCTTT
TRBV9,-,TRBJ2-1,TRBD2,CASSEGLALSSYNEQFF,TGTGCCAGCAGCGAGGGACTAGCGCTAAGCTCCTACAATGAGCAGTTCTTC
TRBV27,-,TRBJ2-3,-,CASSLRGPADTQYF,TGTGCCAGCAGTTTACGCGGCCCGGCAGATACGCAGTATTTT
TRBV12-3/TRBV12-4,-,TRBJ2-2,-,CASSIRVTGELFF,TGTGCCAGCAGTATCAGGGTAACCGGGGAGCTGTTTTTT
TRBV5-1,-,TRBJ2-5,-,CASSLDRDWYF,TGCGCCAGCAGCTTAGACAGGGACTGGTACTTC